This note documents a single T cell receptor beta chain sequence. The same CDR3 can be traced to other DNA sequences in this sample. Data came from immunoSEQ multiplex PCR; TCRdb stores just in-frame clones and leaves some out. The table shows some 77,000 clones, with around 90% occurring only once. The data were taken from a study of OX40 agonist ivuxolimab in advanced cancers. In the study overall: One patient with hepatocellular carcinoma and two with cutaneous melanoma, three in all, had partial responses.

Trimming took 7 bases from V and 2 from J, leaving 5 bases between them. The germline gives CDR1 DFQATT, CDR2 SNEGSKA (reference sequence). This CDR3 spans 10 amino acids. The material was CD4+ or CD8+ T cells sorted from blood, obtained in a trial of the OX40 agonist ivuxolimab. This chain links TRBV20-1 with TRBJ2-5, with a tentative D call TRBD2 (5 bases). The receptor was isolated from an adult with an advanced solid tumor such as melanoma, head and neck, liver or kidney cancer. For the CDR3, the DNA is TGCAGTGGAGGGCAAGAGACCCAGTACTTC. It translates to CSGGQETQYF.